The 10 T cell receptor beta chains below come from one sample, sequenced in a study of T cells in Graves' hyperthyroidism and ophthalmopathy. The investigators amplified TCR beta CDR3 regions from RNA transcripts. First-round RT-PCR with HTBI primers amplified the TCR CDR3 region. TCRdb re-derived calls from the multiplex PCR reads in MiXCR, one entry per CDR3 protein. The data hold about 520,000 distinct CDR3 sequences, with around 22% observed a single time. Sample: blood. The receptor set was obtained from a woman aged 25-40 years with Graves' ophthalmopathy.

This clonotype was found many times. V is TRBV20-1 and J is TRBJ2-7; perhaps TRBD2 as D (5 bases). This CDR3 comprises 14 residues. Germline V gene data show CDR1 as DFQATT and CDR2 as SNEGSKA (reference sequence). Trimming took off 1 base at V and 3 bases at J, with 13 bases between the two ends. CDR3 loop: CSARGPGLIYEQYF. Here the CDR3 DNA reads TGCAGTGCTAGAGGTCCAGGACTGATCTACGAGCAGTACTTC.

The CDR3 loop reads CASSLEAGLSGANVLTF. CDR3 nucleotides: TGCGCCAGCAGCTTGGAGGCGGGCCTCTCTGGGGCCAACGTCCTGACTTTC. The chain uses TRBV5-1 and TRBJ2-6, with D possibly TRBD2 on 5 matching bases. The V and J ends lost 0 bases and 0 bases respectively, with 10 bases between them. The CDR3 runs to 17 residues. CDR1 SGHRS and CDR2 YFSETQ come from the germline V gene.

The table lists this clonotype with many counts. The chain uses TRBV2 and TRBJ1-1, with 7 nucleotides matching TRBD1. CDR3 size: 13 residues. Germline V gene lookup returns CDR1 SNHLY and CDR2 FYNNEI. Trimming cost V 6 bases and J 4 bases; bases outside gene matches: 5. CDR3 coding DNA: TGTGCCAGCAGGGGAGAGGGGGCCACTGAAGCTTTCTTT. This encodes CASRGEGATEAFF. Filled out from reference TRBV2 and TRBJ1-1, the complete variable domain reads EPEVTQTPSHQVTQMGQEVILRCVPISNHLYFYWYRQILGQKVEFLVSFYNNEISEKSEIFDDQFSVERPDGSNFTLKIRSTKLEDSAMYFCASRGEGATEAFFGQGTRLTVV.

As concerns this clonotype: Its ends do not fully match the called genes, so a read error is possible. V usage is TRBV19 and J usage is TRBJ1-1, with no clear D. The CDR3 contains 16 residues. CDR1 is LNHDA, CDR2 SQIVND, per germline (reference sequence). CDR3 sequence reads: CGSSITFEGPNTESFF. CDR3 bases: TGTGGCAGTAGTATAACGTTTGAAGGTCCGAACACTGAATCTTTCTTT.

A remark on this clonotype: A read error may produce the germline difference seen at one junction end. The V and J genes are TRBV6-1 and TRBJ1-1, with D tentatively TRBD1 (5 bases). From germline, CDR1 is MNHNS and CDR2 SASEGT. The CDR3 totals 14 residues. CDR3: CASRQDKAPTDAFF. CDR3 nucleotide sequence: TGTGCCAGCAGGCAGGACAAGGCCCCCACTGATGCTTTCTTT.

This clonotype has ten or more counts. The CDR3: CASSFNGDEQYF. The CDR3 bases are TGTGCCAGCAGTTTTAATGGAGACGAGCAGTACTTC. This rearrangement joins TRBV12-3 or TRBV12-4 to TRBJ2-7; no clear D. Trimming shortened V by 3 bases and J by 5 bases, and 8 bases separated the two germline ends. This CDR3 contains 12 residues.

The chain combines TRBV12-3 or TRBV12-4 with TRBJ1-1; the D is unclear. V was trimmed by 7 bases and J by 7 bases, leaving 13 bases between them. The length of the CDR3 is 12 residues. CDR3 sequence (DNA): TGTGCCAGCAAGGCCTCCAGCCGTGAAGCTTTCTTT. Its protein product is CASKASSREAFF.

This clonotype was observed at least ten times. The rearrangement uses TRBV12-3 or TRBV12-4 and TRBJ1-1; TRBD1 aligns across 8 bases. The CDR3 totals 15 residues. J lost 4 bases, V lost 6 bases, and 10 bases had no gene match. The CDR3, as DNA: TGTGCCAGCAGCATGTCCACGACAGGGGCCACTGAAGCTTTCTTT. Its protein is CASSMSTTGATEAFF.

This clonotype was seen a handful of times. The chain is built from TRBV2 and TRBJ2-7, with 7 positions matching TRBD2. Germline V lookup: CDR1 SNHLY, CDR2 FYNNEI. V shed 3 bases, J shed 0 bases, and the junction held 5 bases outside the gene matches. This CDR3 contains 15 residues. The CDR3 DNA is TGTGCCAGCAGTGATGCCGGGAGGAGCTCCTACGAGCAGTACTTC. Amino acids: CASSDAGRSSYEQYF.

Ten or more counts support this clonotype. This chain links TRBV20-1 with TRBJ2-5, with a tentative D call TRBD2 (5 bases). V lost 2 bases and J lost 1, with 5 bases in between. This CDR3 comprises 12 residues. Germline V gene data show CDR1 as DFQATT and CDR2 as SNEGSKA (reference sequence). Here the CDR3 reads CSARLAQETQYF. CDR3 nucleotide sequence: TGCAGTGCTAGACTAGCCCAAGAGACCCAGTACTTC.